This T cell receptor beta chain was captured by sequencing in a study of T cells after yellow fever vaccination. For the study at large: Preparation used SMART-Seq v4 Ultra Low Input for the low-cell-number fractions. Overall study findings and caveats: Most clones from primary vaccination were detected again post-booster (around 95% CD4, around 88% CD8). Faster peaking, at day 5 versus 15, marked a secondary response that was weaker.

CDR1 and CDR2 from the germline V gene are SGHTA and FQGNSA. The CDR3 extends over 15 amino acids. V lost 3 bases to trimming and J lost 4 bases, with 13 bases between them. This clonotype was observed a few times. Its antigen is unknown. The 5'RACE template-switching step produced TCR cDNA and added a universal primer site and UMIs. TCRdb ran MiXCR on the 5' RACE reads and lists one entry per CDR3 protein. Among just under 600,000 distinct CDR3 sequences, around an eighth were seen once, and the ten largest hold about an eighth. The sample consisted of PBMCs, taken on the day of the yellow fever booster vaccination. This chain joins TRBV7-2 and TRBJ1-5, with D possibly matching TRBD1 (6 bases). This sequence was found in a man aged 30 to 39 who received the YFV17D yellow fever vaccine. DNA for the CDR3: TGTGCCAGCAGCTTCCAGGGGCAGGGTAATCAGCCCCAGCATTTT. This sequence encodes CASSFQGQGNQPQHF.